The T cell receptor (beta chain) under discussion was sequenced for a study of identical twins. Study observations and caveats: Clonotypes of the beta chain that were abundant in cord blood carried fewer insertions (memory repertoires showed none). Researchers reported excess low generation probability among twin-shared out-of-frame alpha sequences. Cross-sectional statistics underpinned the conclusions; the same donors were not followed.

Template switching added a universal primer site, and cDNA bore unique molecular identifiers. TCRdb reprocessed the 5' RACE reads via MiXCR and lists one record per CDR3 protein. The data show approximately 680,000 distinct CDR3 sequences, around 7.4% seen once. This CDR3 is 15 amino acids long. Germline V gene lookup returns CDR1 SEHNR and CDR2 FQNEAQ (reference sequence). V lost 2 bases, J lost 7 bases, and 17 bases lay in between. The sample holds a few counts of this clonotype. No antigen is known for it. These data are also associated with another study on yellow fever vaccine responses in identical twins.

The chain joins TRBV7-9 to TRBJ1-2; D may be TRBD1 (5 bases). Sequencing was done on a sample of PBMCs. The source is a woman between 18 and 29 years old in good health. The CDR3 DNA follows: TGTGCCAGCAGCTTACGGACAAATGTTCCGGGTGGCTACACCTTC. Protein: CASSLRTNVPGGYTF.